Below are 16 T cell receptor beta chains sequenced from a single sample in a study of shared clonotypes between healthy human individuals (dated by TCRdb to the early 2020s). The library was prepared using the immunoSEQ multiplex PCR assay. TCRdb took this table from immuneACCESS and kept in-frame rearrangements with V and J called. Such tables lack part of the clones; where checked against another copy, unresolved V genes explain under half of the gap, and the rest is unexplained. The sample profile shows 2.3 million or so clones; 85% to 95% of them were found once. About 0.39% of the sample comes from the top ten. The sample was naive CD4+ T cells from PBMCs. Taken with the paper, the label for cell subset or site translates to: CD45RA+ positively selected. Receptors were obtained from a young man in good health. Some clones in this sample may be carry-over from other donors' samples.

The chain carries TRBV15 and TRBJ2-2; 10 bases line up with TRBD2. With 2 bases clipped from V and 4 bases from J, the junction kept 4 bases outside the gene matches. This CDR3 comprises 16 residues. The germline V gene has CDR1 LNHNV and CDR2 YYDKDF (reference sequence). CDR3 region: CATSRLAGDPTGELFF. CDR3 DNA: TGTGCCACCAGCAGACTAGCGGGAGACCCCACCGGGGAGCTGTTTTTT. The full variable domain, with the rest looked up from reference TRBV15 and TRBJ2-2, is DAMVIQNPRYQVTQFGKPVTLSCSQTLNHNVMYWYQQKSSQAPKLLFHYYDKDFNNEADTPDNFQSRRPNTSFCFLDIRSPGLGDTAMYLCATSRLAGDPTGELFFGEGSRLTVL.

The chain recombines TRBV5-4 with TRBJ2-5; no clear D gene. The germline V gene encodes CDR1 SGHNT and CDR2 YYREEE (reference sequence). The V end was cut by 1 base, the J end by 5 bases, with 9 bases between. The CDR3 runs 13 residues. Here the CDR3 DNA reads TGTGCCAGCAGCTTGTTGACGGCGGAGACCCAGTACTTC. It specifies CASSLLTAETQYF.

The rearrangement uses TRBV29-1 and TRBJ2-3; no definite D call. V lost 4 bases and J lost 3, with 17 bases in between. The germline CDR1 and CDR2 sequences are SQVTM and ANQGSEA. The CDR3 contains 15 residues. CDR3 region: CSVARTLLSTDTQYF. The DNA for the CDR3 is TGCAGCGTTGCCCGGACCCTGCTAAGTACAGATACGCAGTATTTT.

This clone was seen just once. The genes are TRBV5-1 and TRBJ2-7; D remains ambiguous. The CDR3 is made up of 16 amino acids. Trimming stripped 0 bases from V and 2 bases from J, with 15 bases between. Germline V gives CDR1 SGHRS, CDR2 YFSETQ. DNA for the CDR3: TGCGCCAGCAGCTTGGCATCTTCACCTGGCACCTACGAGCAGTACTTC. It specifies CASSLASSPGTYEQYF.

J is TRBJ2-1 and V is TRBV10-1; 12 bases are shared with TRBD2. Trimming cost V 6 bases and J 5 bases; bases outside gene matches: 5. The length of the CDR3 is 15 residues. Germline V gene sequence: CDR1 WNHNN, CDR2 SYGVQD (reference sequence). Here the CDR3 reads CASSQGLAGNNEQFF. The DNA of the CDR3 is TGCGCCAGCAGCCAGGGACTAGCGGGTAACAATGAGCAGTTCTTC.

The rearrangement links TRBV5-1 to TRBJ2-1; D is perhaps TRBD1 or TRBD2 (5 bases each). This CDR3 comprises 15 residues. The germline V gene has CDR1 SGHRS and CDR2 YFSETQ. V lost 2 bases and J lost 9, with 18 bases in between. The CDR3 DNA reads TGCGCCAGCAGCTTAGGGTCTACTCGAGGGACTGAGCAGTTCTTC. Amino acids: CASSLGSTRGTEQFF.

The chain uses TRBV2 and TRBJ1-2; D might be TRBD1 (6 bases). Germline CDR1 and CDR2: SNHLY and FYNNEI. V dropped 2 bases and J dropped 4 bases, with 17 bases sitting between them. This CDR3 has 16 amino acids. The CDR3 reads CASSELRGTGTYGYTF. In nucleotides, the CDR3 is TGTGCCAGCAGTGAATTAAGGGGGACGGGGACCTATGGCTACACCTTC. The full variable domain, completed using reference TRBV2 and TRBJ1-2, is EPEVTQTPSHQVTQMGQEVILRCVPISNHLYFYWYRQILGQKVEFLVSFYNNEISEKSEIFDDQFSVERPDGSNFTLKIRSTKLEDSAMYFCASSELRGTGTYGYTFGSGTRLTVV.

The CDR3 DNA follows: TGCGCCAGCAGCCCGGGACTCTCCGCTAACTATGGCTACACCTTC. It yields the protein CASSPGLSANYGYTF. This chain links TRBV5-1 with TRBJ1-2; TRBD1 is a possible D gene (5 bases). From germline, CDR1 is SGHRS and CDR2 YFSETQ. There are 15 residues in the CDR3. Trimming stripped 4 bases from V and 0 bases from J, with 13 bases between.

The chain joins TRBV7-8 to TRBJ1-4, with D perhaps TRBD1 (5 bases). The length of the CDR3 is 14 residues. The germline V gene encodes CDR1 SGHVS and CDR2 FQNEAQ. With 1 base removed from V and 7 bases from J, the gap between germline ends came to 10 bases. The CDR3 nucleotides are TGTGCCAGCAGCTTAGGGGACGGCCCTGAAAAACTGTTTTTT. It codes for CASSLGDGPEKLFF. Based on the CDR3 plus reference TRBV7-8 and TRBJ1-4, the full variable domain is GAGVSQSPRYKVAKRGQDVALRCDPISGHVSLFWYQQALGQGPEFLTYFQNEAQLDKSGLPSDRFFAERPEGSVSTLKIQRTQQEDSAVYLCASSLGDGPEKLFFGSGTQLSVL.

The chain is built from TRBV28 and TRBJ1-2; D uncertain. V gave up 8 bases and J gave up 2 bases, with 12 bases separating them. The CDR3 is 13 residues long. Germline lookup yields CDR1 MDHEN and CDR2 SYDVKM. The CDR3 DNA is TGTGCCAGCCACCTCCCCGGGAACTATGGCTACACCTTC. Translated: CASHLPGNYGYTF.

With regard to this clone: This specimen includes other DNA sequences encoding the same CDR3. The chain has TRBV5-1 and TRBJ2-2; D not resolved. The CDR3 runs to 13 residues. Per germline, CDR1 SGHRS and CDR2 YFSETQ. V lost 4 bases and J lost 4, with 8 bases in between. CDR3 nucleotide sequence: TGCGCCAGCAGCCTGGACCGCACCGGGGAGCTGTTTTTT. It translates to CASSLDRTGELFF. Full variable domain (missing parts from reference TRBV5-1 and TRBJ2-2): KAGVTQTPRYLIKTRGQQVTLSCSPISGHRSVSWYQQTPGQGLQFLFEYFSETQRNKGNFPGRFSGRQFSNSRSEMNVSTLELGDSALYLCASSLDRTGELFFGEGSRLTVL.

The chain employs TRBV5-1 and TRBJ2-7, with 9 bases aligning to TRBD1. The ends lost 0 bases at V and 2 bases at J; junction bases unmatched: 6. Germline-derived CDR1 and CDR2 are SGHRS and YFSETQ. This CDR3 has 16 amino acids. In DNA, the CDR3 is TGCGCCAGCAGCTTGGGGGCATGGACAGGGGCCTACGAGCAGTACTTC. Translated: CASSLGAWTGAYEQYF.

To note about this clone: Distinct nucleotide sequences in the sample also encode this CDR3. V gene TRBV28 combines with J gene TRBJ1-5; D unclear. This CDR3 contains 15 residues. Germline loops: CDR1 MDHEN, CDR2 SYDVKM. V lost 5 bases, J lost 4 bases, and 15 bases lay in between. CDR3 in DNA: TGTGCCAGCAGTCCAAGTAGACTTTTAAATCAGCCCCAGCATTTT. This sequence encodes CASSPSRLLNQPQHF.

The J gene is TRBJ2-2, the V gene TRBV18; D is unclear. V was shortened by 3 bases and J by 4 bases, with 9 bases between the two germline ends. This CDR3 is 14 amino acids long. CDR1 is KGHSH, CDR2 LQKENI, per germline. The CDR3 is CASSPGRFTGELFF. The CDR3 nucleotides are TGTGCCAGCTCACCCGGCAGATTCACCGGGGAGCTGTTTTTT.

The V and J genes are TRBV2 and TRBJ2-5; D gene unclear. The J call may not be correct, given that the DNA end is closer to TRBJ2-7. Germline V lookup: CDR1 SNHLY, CDR2 FYNNEI. The CDR3 loop spans 10 amino acids. For the CDR3, the DNA is TGTGCCAGTGAAGACTACGAGCAGTACTTC. This gives the protein CASEDYEQYF.

CDR3 sequence (DNA): TGCGCCAGCAAGGACCAACCTGGGGCCGGGGAGCTGTTTTTT. This sequence encodes CASKDQPGAGELFF. The V and J genes are TRBV5-1 and TRBJ2-2; D uncertain. Trimming cost V 6 bases and J 6 bases, with 15 bases left between them. Germline CDR1 reads SGHRS; CDR2 reads YFSETQ. CDR3 length: 14 residues.